These 30 T cell receptor beta chains originate from one sample sequenced in a study of T cell responses to AZD1222 COVID-19 vaccine. Data came from immunoSEQ multiplex PCR; TCRdb stores just in-frame clones and leaves some out. The table includes fewer than 120,000 clones, 81% detected once. The sequencing used peripheral blood, collected on day 0 of AZD1222 vaccination. These receptor sequences come from an adult in good health.

CDR3 nucleotides: TGTGCCAGGAACCGCGGCTACACCTTC. Translating it yields CARNRGYTF. The V gene is TRBV19, the J gene TRBJ1-2, with no clear D. This CDR3 has 9 amino acids. The germline CDR1 and CDR2 sequences are LNHDA and SQIVND (reference sequence). V shed 9 bases and J shed 8 bases, with 7 bases lying between them.

V is TRBV7-9 and J is TRBJ2-3, with no clear D. V was cut by 5 bases and J by 4 bases, with 10 bases left in between. Germline V gene data show CDR1 as SEHNR and CDR2 as FQNEAQ (reference sequence). This CDR3 has 13 amino acids. This CDR3 is CASSAWTPDTQYF. In DNA form, the CDR3 reads TGTGCCAGCAGCGCCTGGACGCCAGATACGCAGTATTTT.

This chain connects TRBV29-1 to TRBJ1-2, with 8 positions matching TRBD1. CDR1 is SQVTM, CDR2 ANQGSEA, per germline. The junction had 7 bases not matched to a gene; V was cut back by 3 bases and J by 7 bases. The CDR3 consists of 13 residues. In nucleotides, the CDR3 is TGCAGCGTTGAGGGACAGGCCTCACTTGGCTACACCTTC. This codes for CSVEGQASLGYTF.

This chain joins TRBV19 and TRBJ2-3; 8 bases match TRBD1. Germline V gene data show CDR1 as LNHDA and CDR2 as SQIVND (reference sequence). This CDR3 has 14 residues. V lost 4 bases, J lost 5 bases, and 5 bases stayed unmatched. The CDR3 loop is CASSTLDRVDTQYF. CDR3 nucleotide sequence: TGTGCCAGTAGTACGCTGGACAGGGTAGATACGCAGTATTTT.

The chain recombines TRBV6-2 or TRBV6-3 with TRBJ1-6; no reliable D call. V lost 6 bases and J 5 bases, leaving 11 bases between the germline ends. Germline CDR1 MNHEY, CDR2 SVGEGT. The CDR3 consists of 14 residues. CDR3 region: CASSIRPNNSPLHF. CDR3 sequence (DNA): TGTGCCAGCAGCATTCGACCGAATAATTCACCCCTCCACTTT.

The chain joins TRBV12-5 to TRBJ2-2; TRBD2 matches at 12 bases. From germline, CDR1 is LGHNT and CDR2 FRNRAP. The CDR3 covers 21 residues. V shed 5 bases and J 4 bases; nucleotides not matched to a gene: 20. The CDR3 reads CASGLTTLRASGRVGTGELFF. The CDR3, as DNA: TGTGCTAGTGGTCTAACCACTTTGAGGGCTAGCGGGAGGGTCGGCACCGGGGAGCTGTTTTTT.

As for this clone: Other DNA sequences in the same sample also yield this CDR3. The J gene is TRBJ2-3, the V gene TRBV3-1 (or the pseudogene TRBV3-2); 9 nucleotides align to TRBD2. CDR3 length: 15 amino acids. Germline CDR1 is LGHDT and CDR2 is YNNKEL (reference sequence). V trimming: 4 bases; J trimming: 0 bases; junction bases outside the gene matches: 2. The CDR3 bases are TGTGCCAGCAGCCCCACTAGCGGGAGCACAGATACGCAGTATTTT. Translated, it gives CASSPTSGSTDTQYF.

This clone was seen only once. This chain joins TRBV5-8 and TRBJ2-7; TRBD2 matches 9 bases. The CDR3 loop spans 14 amino acids. The germline V gene has CDR1 SGHTS and CDR2 YDEGEE. The V segment lost 0 bases and the J segment 5 bases; nucleotides outside the gene matches: 3. The CDR3 DNA is TGTGCCAGCAGCTTGGGGGGACTAGCCGACGAGCAGTACTTC. It translates to CASSLGGLADEQYF.

The chain carries TRBV10-3 and TRBJ2-1; 9 bases match TRBD2. The CDR3 sequence is 15 residues long. The trim removed 4 bases at V and 4 bases at J, leaving 5 bases unmatched. Germline V CDR1 and CDR2: ENHRY, SYGVKD. CDR3 in DNA: TGTGCCATCAGTGCTAGCGGGAATGGATACAATGAGCAGTTCTTC. Its translation: CAISASGNGYNEQFF.

The chain uses TRBV19 and TRBJ2-2; 7 bases map to TRBD1. Germline V gene sequence: CDR1 LNHDA, CDR2 SQIVND (reference sequence). This CDR3 has 15 amino acids. With V trimmed by 3 bases and J by 4 bases, 5 bases remained unmatched. The CDR3 DNA reads TGTGCCAGTAGTATGAGGGCAGGGGGCACCGGGGAGCTGTTTTTT. Its protein is CASSMRAGGTGELFF.

This chain links TRBV2 with TRBJ1-6, with a possible D match to TRBD1 (6 bases). The CDR3 contains 12 residues. Germline V gene sequence: CDR1 SNHLY, CDR2 FYNNEI. V shed 5 bases and J shed 10 bases, with 9 bases lying between them. The DNA of the CDR3 is TGTGCCAGCAGTCACAGGGACTCACCCCTCCACTTT. It specifies CASSHRDSPLHF.

The rearrangement joins TRBV7-6 to TRBJ2-5, with 7 nucleotides matching TRBD2. The CDR3 extends over 15 amino acids. Trimming cost V 5 bases and J 2 bases; bases outside gene matches: 8. The V gene's germline CDR1 is SGHVS and CDR2 FNYEAQ. The chain's CDR3 is CASSRRAGAQETQYF. CDR3 nucleotides: TGTGCCAGCAGCCGCCGGGCGGGAGCTCAAGAGACCCAGTACTTC.

The gene calls are TRBV7-2 and TRBJ2-7; 9 nucleotides agree with TRBD1. Trimming removed 1 base from V and 3 bases from J; junction bases left unmatched: 4. Germline V CDR1 and CDR2: SGHTA, FQGNSA. This CDR3 is built from 15 residues. The DNA for the CDR3 is TGTGCCAGCAGCTTAGGATGGGGACAGGGCTACGAGCAGTACTTC. Its translation: CASSLGWGQGYEQYF. The variable domain in full, with the rest retrieved from reference TRBV7-2 and TRBJ2-7, is GAGVSQSPSNKVTEKGKDVELRCDPISGHTALYWYRQSLGQGLEFLIYFQGNSAPDKSGLPSDRFSAERTGGSVSTLTIQRTQQEDSAVYLCASSLGWGQGYEQYFGPGTRLTVT.

The chain joins TRBV28 to TRBJ2-7; the D gene is possibly TRBD1 (5 bases). This CDR3 spans 15 amino acids. V lost 5 bases to trimming and J lost 3 bases, with 17 bases between them. CDR1 is MDHEN, CDR2 SYDVKM, per germline. The CDR3 protein is CASSTPGARDYEQYF. The CDR3 bases are TGTGCCAGCAGTACCCCTGGCGCCAGGGACTACGAGCAGTACTTC. Full variable domain (remainder filled in from reference TRBV28 and TRBJ2-7): DVKVTQSSRYLVKRTGEKVFLECVQDMDHENMFWYRQDPGLGLRLIYFSYDVKMKEKGDIPEGYSVSREKKERFSLILESASTNQTSMYLCASSTPGARDYEQYFGPGTRLTVT.

Here the CDR3 reads CASSVGQRVGETQYF. In DNA, the CDR3 is TGTGCCAGCAGCGTAGGCCAGCGGGTTGGGGAGACCCAGTACTTC. The V gene is TRBV9, the J gene TRBJ2-5; TRBD2 might be the D (6 bases). Trimming took 0 bases from V and 5 from J, leaving 14 bases between them. This CDR3 is built from 15 residues. Looked up from germline, CDR1 is SGDLS and CDR2 is YYNGEE.

Comment on this clone: Other DNA sequences in the sample encode the same CDR3. The V call is TRBV7-2, the J call TRBJ2-7; TRBD1 agrees at 9 bases. The V segment lost 4 bases and the J segment 2 bases; nucleotides outside the gene matches: 3. The V gene's germline CDR1 is SGHTA and CDR2 FQGNSA. The CDR3 totals 14 residues. In DNA form, the CDR3 reads TGTGCCAGCAGCTCGGGACAGGGTCCCTACGAGCAGTACTTC. Its translation: CASSSGQGPYEQYF.

V is TRBV4-3 and J is TRBJ1-4; no firm D call. The CDR3 length is 14 residues. V shed 0 bases and J shed 8 bases, with 10 bases lying between them. The germline gives CDR1 LGHNA, CDR2 YSLEER. The CDR3, as DNA: TGCGCCAGCAGCCAAGATGTAGGCTTCGAAAAACTGTTTTTT. Residues: CASSQDVGFEKLFF.

This rearrangement joins TRBV19 to TRBJ2-1; possibly TRBD1 for D (6 bases). Germline CDR1 and CDR2: LNHDA and SQIVND (reference sequence). The CDR3 length is 13 residues. V was pared by 5 bases and J by 5 bases, with 10 bases between. The chain's CDR3 is CASSLDSHNEQFF. CDR3 bases: TGTGCCAGTAGTCTGGACAGCCACAATGAGCAGTTCTTC.

The chain has TRBV5-1 and TRBJ2-5; D remains ambiguous. Trimming cost V 3 bases and J 5 bases, with 14 bases left between them. Germline assignment: CDR1 SGHRS and CDR2 YFSETQ. The CDR3 totals 14 residues. The CDR3 spells CASSSGRLEETQYF. CDR3 nucleotide sequence: TGCGCCAGCAGCTCCGGCCGCCTAGAGGAGACCCAGTACTTC.

The chain uses TRBV2 and TRBJ2-7, with D uncertain. CDR1 is SNHLY and CDR2 is FYNNEI in the germline V gene. The CDR3 is made up of 12 amino acids. Between the trimmed V and J ends, which lost 6 bases and 3 bases, there was a span of 9 bases. The CDR3 here is CASSLTNYEQYF. CDR3 nucleotide sequence: TGTGCCAGCAGCCTCACAAACTACGAGCAGTACTTC.

The chain links TRBV3-1 (or the pseudogene TRBV3-2) to TRBJ1-6; 7 bases agree with TRBD1. Germline CDR1 reads LGHDT; CDR2 reads YNNKEL (reference sequence). The length of the CDR3 is 14 residues. The V segment lost 6 bases and the J segment 7 bases; nucleotides outside the gene matches: 6. The CDR3 protein is CASRARDSNSPLHF. The DNA for the CDR3 is TGTGCCAGCAGGGCCCGGGACAGCAATTCACCCCTCCACTTT.

This clone was found once. V and J are TRBV5-5 and TRBJ1-2, with TRBD1 matching 7 bases. The CDR3 runs to 11 residues. Germline assignment: CDR1 SGHKS and CDR2 YYEKEE (reference sequence). V trimming: 4 bases; J trimming: 13 bases; junction bases outside the gene matches: 7. The CDR3 loop reads CASSLLQGGTF. CDR3 in DNA: TGTGCCAGCAGCCTCCTGCAGGGGGGCACCTTC. Using reference TRBV5-5 and TRBJ1-2 for the parts outside the CDR3, the full variable domain is DAGVTQSPTHLIKTRGQQVTLRCSPISGHKSVSWYQQVLGQGPQFIFQYYEKEERGRGNFPDRFSARQFPNYSSELNVNALLLGDSALYLCASSLLQGGTFGSGTRLTVV.

CDR3 residues: CASSAGLARNNEQFF. In DNA form, the CDR3 reads TGTGCCAGCAGCGCGGGACTAGCAAGAAACAATGAGCAGTTCTTC. V and J are TRBV9 and TRBJ2-1, with 9 bases lining up with TRBD2. The V segment lost 3 bases and the J segment 5 bases; nucleotides outside the gene matches: 6. The CDR3 is 15 residues long. CDR1 is SGDLS and CDR2 is YYNGEE in the germline V gene.

The table lists this clone with a count of one. The sample has other DNA sequences that encode this CDR3 too. J is TRBJ2-7 and V is TRBV30; a possible D gene is TRBD1 (6 bases). V was cut by 0 bases and J by 4 bases, with 7 bases left in between. The germline V gene encodes CDR1 GTSNPN and CDR2 SVGIG (reference sequence). This CDR3 region has 12 residues. The CDR3 loop is CAWSVQGYEQYF. In DNA, the CDR3 is TGTGCCTGGAGTGTACAGGGATACGAGCAGTACTTC.

CDR3 residues: CASSPPQGKAFF. In DNA, the CDR3 is TGTGCCAGCTCACCCCCACAGGGGAAAGCTTTCTTT. This chain uses TRBV18 with TRBJ1-1; 7 bases match TRBD1. Germline trimming cut 3 bases from V and 9 bases from J; bases unmatched to any gene: 4. Germline V gene sequence: CDR1 KGHSH, CDR2 LQKENI. There are 12 residues in the CDR3.

The chain employs TRBV27 and TRBJ1-2, with D tentatively TRBD1 (5 bases). This CDR3 spans 15 amino acids. Germline values: CDR1 MNHEY, CDR2 SMNVEV (reference sequence). Trimming left V 4 bases short and J 4 bases short, with 16 bases between. The CDR3 DNA reads as TGTGCCAGCAGTTCCAGAGACCGCGGGGGCTATGGCTACACCTTC. Its translation is CASSSRDRGGYGYTF.

The J gene is TRBJ1-2, the V gene TRBV18; TRBD1 matches 8 bases. CDR3 length: 17 amino acids. Germline assignment: CDR1 KGHSH and CDR2 LQKENI. V was clipped by 3 bases and J by 4 bases; unmatched bases: 13. CDR3 DNA: TGTGCCAGCTCACCCGAAGGACCGACAGGGGTCAGCTATGGCTACACCTTC. Protein sequence: CASSPEGPTGVSYGYTF.

The chain carries TRBV2 and TRBJ1-4, with TRBD1 matching over 7 bases. J lost 5 bases, V lost 4 bases, and 4 bases had no gene match. The germline gives CDR1 SNHLY, CDR2 FYNNEI. This CDR3 contains 14 residues. CDR3 DNA: TGTGCCAGCAGTGCAGAGACAGGGAATGAAAAACTGTTTTTT. Protein product: CASSAETGNEKLFF.

The sample holds a few counts of this clone. The chain recombines TRBV7-9 with TRBJ2-7, with D perhaps TRBD2 (5 bases). Trimming stripped 5 bases from V and 4 bases from J, with 15 bases between. This CDR3 spans 14 amino acids. Germline V gene sequence: CDR1 SEHNR, CDR2 FQNEAQ (reference sequence). The CDR3: CASSRLEGLYEQYF. The CDR3 DNA follows: TGTGCCAGCAGCCGGCTCGAGGGCCTTTACGAGCAGTACTTC. The variable domain in full, with the rest retrieved from reference TRBV7-9 and TRBJ2-7, is DTGVSQNPRHKITKRGQNVTFRCDPISEHNRLYWYRQTLGQGPEFLTYFQNEAQLEKSRLLSDRFSAERPKGSFSTLEIQRTEQGDSAMYLCASSRLEGLYEQYFGPGTRLTVT.

The rearrangement uses TRBV12-3 or TRBV12-4 and TRBJ2-1; 7 nucleotides line up with TRBD1. After removal of 8 bases from V and 9 bases from J, the junction contained 10 bases not matched to a gene. This CDR3 comprises 13 residues. The CDR3 reads CASGHRQGSEQFF. For the CDR3, the DNA is TGTGCCAGCGGCCACCGACAGGGCAGTGAGCAGTTCTTC.